This T cell receptor beta chain was found in a study of beta chain features in type 1 diabetes. Deletions cut 0 bases from V and 5 bases from J, with 13 bases between. Germline V gene sequence: CDR1 LNHNV, CDR2 YYDKDF (reference sequence). The CDR3 has 15 residues. Expressed TCRB transcripts were sequenced because the isolated RNA had all been reverse transcribed beforehand. Generated by immunoSEQ multiplex PCR, the TCRdb table keeps only in-frame clones and is missing some. The table lists about 470,000 clones, over 25% of them singletons. The J gene is TRBJ1-2, the V gene TRBV15; D is possibly TRBD1 (5 bases). The receptor was isolated from a man between 18 and 29 years old in good health. Sequenced: naive CD4+ T cells from blood. The DNA for the CDR3 is TGTGCCACCAGCAGAGATCGATCAGAGGGGTATGGCTACACCTTC. It translates to CATSRDRSEGYGYTF.